This entry lists 11 T cell receptor beta chains sequenced from one sample in a study of blood T cell repertoires in COVID-19. The assay was immunoSEQ multiplex PCR, and TCRdb's table has in-frame clones only and misses some. The repertoire holds 150,000 or so clones, with about 89% as singletons. Specimen: peripheral blood. These receptors were obtained from a man in his sixties with active or convalescent COVID-19.

V is TRBV5-4 and J is TRBJ1-1; 7 bases are shared with TRBD1. J gave up 3 bases and V 0 bases, and 5 bases lay outside the gene matches. The CDR3 totals 15 residues. Germline assignment: CDR1 SGHNT and CDR2 YYREEE (reference sequence). The CDR3 protein is CASSLGGQGDTEAFF. In DNA, the CDR3 is TGTGCCAGCAGCTTGGGCGGGCAGGGGGACACTGAAGCTTTCTTT.

The chain employs TRBV18 and TRBJ2-5, with 7 bases fitting TRBD1. Per germline, CDR1 KGHSH and CDR2 LQKENI. V lost 2 bases and J lost 0; bases outside the gene matches: 3. CDR3 length equals 15 residues. This CDR3 reads CASSPRDSYQETQYF. The CDR3 bases are TGTGCCAGCTCACCAAGGGACAGCTACCAAGAGACCCAGTACTTC.

The rearrangement joins TRBV25-1 to TRBJ1-4, with 9 bases that match TRBD1. V lost 4 bases, J lost 6 bases, and 3 bases stayed unmatched. There are 14 residues in the CDR3. In germline, CDR1 is MGHDK, CDR2 SYGVNS. The CDR3 sequence is CASSGTGDYEKLFF. The CDR3 DNA follows: TGTGCCAGCAGTGGGACAGGGGATTATGAAAAACTGTTTTTT.

This chain links TRBV7-3 with TRBJ2-7; 7 nucleotides match TRBD2. After removal of 2 bases from V and 6 bases from J, the junction contained 7 bases not matched to a gene. The germline gives CDR1 SGHTA, CDR2 FQGTGA. The CDR3 runs 14 residues. CDR3: CASSLGTTNSEQYF. The CDR3 region has the DNA TGTGCCAGCAGCTTAGGGACTACCAACTCCGAGCAGTACTTC.

V and J are TRBV5-8 and TRBJ2-1; unclear D gene. This CDR3 region has 16 residues. Germline CDR1 reads SGHTS; CDR2 reads YDEGEE. The V gene lost 0 bases and the J gene lost 6 bases, with 16 bases spanning the gap. The CDR3 region has the DNA TGTGCCAGCAGCTTGGCCGTGAGCGCCCTGGGCAATGAGCAGTTCTTC. Amino acids: CASSLAVSALGNEQFF.

This chain's CDR3 is CASSRLAGSTDTQYF. CDR3 sequence (DNA): TGTGCCAGCAGTCGACTAGCGGGGAGCACAGATACGCAGTATTTT. The chain employs TRBV7-3 and TRBJ2-3; 11 nucleotides line up with TRBD2. Per germline, CDR1 SGHTA and CDR2 FQGTGA. The length of the CDR3 is 15 residues. V lost 6 bases, J lost 0 bases, and 2 bases stayed unmatched.

This chain links TRBV11-2 with TRBJ2-2, with 10 nucleotides matching TRBD1. The CDR3 runs 17 residues. V lost 3 bases to trimming and J lost 7 bases; unmatched junction nucleotides: 11. CDR1 is SGHAT and CDR2 is FQNNGV in the germline V gene. CDR3 nucleotides: TGTGCCAGCAGCTTCCGGGCCACCGGGACAGGGGTCGGGGAGCTGTTTTTT. Translated, it gives CASSFRATGTGVGELFF.

This chain connects TRBV11-2 to TRBJ1-3; the D is unclear. Trimming left V 0 bases short and J 3 bases short, with 9 bases between. Germline V CDR1 and CDR2: SGHAT, FQNNGV. The CDR3 is 15 amino acids. The CDR3 sequence: CASSLERGGGNTIYF. For the CDR3, the DNA is TGTGCCAGCAGCTTAGAGCGGGGAGGTGGAAACACCATATATTTT. Full variable domain (outside the CDR3, taken from reference TRBV11-2 and TRBJ1-3): EAGVAQSPRYKIIEKRQSVAFWCNPISGHATLYWYQQILGQGPKLLIQFQNNGVVDDSQLPKDRFSAERLKGVDSTLKIQPAKLEDSAVYLCASSLERGGGNTIYFGEGSWLTVV.

The chain has TRBV28 and TRBJ1-5, with TRBD1 matching over 7 bases. This CDR3 is 12 amino acids long. Trimming removed 11 bases from V and 2 bases from J; junction bases left unmatched: 3. CDR1 and CDR2 (germline): MDHEN, SYDVKM. The CDR3 loop is CASGQGNQPQHF. CDR3 DNA sequence: TGTGCCTCTGGACAGGGCAATCAGCCCCAGCATTTT.

As for this clone: Other DNA sequences in the sample encode the same CDR3. The chain has TRBV30 and TRBJ1-5; 7 positions agree with TRBD1. The CDR3 sequence is 14 residues long. Germline V gene sequence: CDR1 GTSNPN, CDR2 SVGIG (reference sequence). V gave up 1 base and J gave up 6 bases; unmatched junction bases: 6. The CDR3 DNA follows: TGTGCCTGGAGTGGGGGGACAGTGGGTCAGCCCCAGCATTTT. This translates into CAWSGGTVGQPQHF.

This rearrangement joins TRBV7-9 to TRBJ2-5, with 7 bases fitting TRBD1. CDR3 size: 14 residues. Germline values: CDR1 SEHNR, CDR2 FQNEAQ (reference sequence). With 10 bases clipped from V and 2 bases from J, the junction kept 10 bases outside the gene matches. In nucleotides, the CDR3 is TGTGCCACCACGCCAGGGACAGCACAAGAGACCCAGTACTTC. Encoded protein: CATTPGTAQETQYF.